This T cell receptor (beta chain) is from a study of blood T cell repertoires in COVID-19. The overall study: Some COVID-19 samples were acute and others convalescent; all came from the United States, Italy and Spain. Sample material is recorded as cDNA or gDNA derived from T cells, B-cell-depleted T cells, or PBMCs.

V was pared by 0 bases and J by 0 bases, with 8 bases of the junction left unmatched. The CDR3 is made up of 18 amino acids. Looked up from germline, CDR1 is LGHDT and CDR2 is YNNKEL (reference sequence). In the source study's methods: How many nucleated cells were present was estimated from reference gene primer amplification. Data came from immunoSEQ multiplex PCR; TCRdb stores just in-frame clones and leaves some out. The V and J calls and clone size are taken from that table; D and trimming were inferred from the DNA. Here the sample spans some 93,000 clones, 70% to 85% being singletons. This receptor was identified in a man aged 65-85 years with acute or convalescent COVID-19. The J gene is TRBJ2-7, the V gene TRBV3-1 (or the pseudogene TRBV3-2); TRBD2 matches 10 bases. Sequenced material: peripheral blood. Written as DNA, the CDR3 is TGTGCCAGCAGCCAAGATCGGTCTAGCGGGGGTTCCTCCTACGAGCAGTACTTC. Protein: CASSQDRSSGGSSYEQYF.